This T cell receptor beta chain is drawn from a study of blood T cell repertoires in COVID-19. As processed by the authors: Amplification from reference gene primers served as the basis for estimated nucleated cell counts. Sequencing was performed with immunoSEQ multiplex PCR; in TCRdb, only in-frame clones are kept and a portion is missing. The DNA gave D and trimming, while V, J and clone size come from that table. The sample records a few hundred thousand clones, about 88% being singletons. Participant-given clinical history determined each cohort assignment. This clonotype originated in a woman in her twenties or thirties who had been exposed to COVID-19. Source material: PBMCs or T cells enriched from blood (not recorded which).

The CDR3 spells CASSRDRRDRESSYEQYF. The CDR3 region has the DNA TGCGCCAGCAGTCGCGATAGAAGGGACAGGGAAAGCTCCTACGAGCAGTACTTC. The rearrangement links TRBV23-1 to TRBJ2-7; 9 bases are shared with TRBD1. TRBV23-1 is treated as an ORF (open reading frame) with a function not yet certain. The CDR3 sequence is 18 residues long. With V trimmed by 4 bases and J by 0 bases, 13 bases remained unmatched.